A single sample gave rise to the 21 T cell receptor beta chains below, sequenced in a study of cytomegalovirus exposure and HLA in healthy donors. Sequencing was performed with immunoSEQ multiplex PCR; in TCRdb, only in-frame clones are kept and a portion is missing. The repertoire holds 150,000 or so clones, with around 81% as singletons. The source material was PBMCs. All receptors come from a man aged 25 to 40 in good health and CMV-seropositive.

The rearrangement joins TRBV29-1 to TRBJ1-1, with D unclear. Trimming took off 5 bases at V and 0 bases at J, with 13 bases between the two ends. Germline loops: CDR1 SQVTM, CDR2 ANQGSEA. CDR3 length: 14 residues. The chain's CDR3 is CSVSYGLMNTEAFF. In nucleotides, the CDR3 is TGCAGCGTTTCCTACGGACTTATGAACACTGAAGCTTTCTTT.

This clone appeared a single time. The chain combines TRBV5-1 with TRBJ1-5; 7 bases map to TRBD1. Germline V lookup: CDR1 SGHRS, CDR2 YFSETQ. The V segment lost 0 bases and the J segment 5 bases; nucleotides outside the gene matches: 5. The CDR3 extends over 15 amino acids. The CDR3 spells CASSLGGQRDQPQHF. CDR3 nucleotide sequence: TGCGCCAGCAGCTTGGGGGGACAGAGGGATCAGCCCCAGCATTTT.

The CDR3 DNA is TGTGCCAGCAGCTTAGAGACATCGGAAGATACGCAGTATTTT. Translated: CASSLETSEDTQYF. This chain uses TRBV11-3 with TRBJ2-3; D unclear. The V gene lost 0 bases and the J gene lost 5 bases, with 9 bases spanning the gap. The CDR3 contains 14 residues. CDR1 is SGHNT, CDR2 YENEEA, per germline.

This sequence joins TRBV5-8 and TRBJ2-5, with D unclear. V dropped 4 bases and J dropped 5 bases, with 9 bases sitting between them. CDR1 is SGHTS and CDR2 is YDEGEE in the germline V gene. The CDR3 length is 12 residues. CDR3 residues: CASSHEAETQYF. In nucleotides, the CDR3 is TGTGCCAGCAGCCACGAAGCCGAGACCCAGTACTTC.

The chain recombines TRBV5-8 with TRBJ2-5; TRBD1 matches at 8 bases. The V gene end was trimmed by 4 bases and the J gene end by 1 base; junction bases not matched to a gene: 6. The CDR3 extends over 15 amino acids. Germline CDR1 and CDR2: SGHTS and YDEGEE. The CDR3 coding sequence is TGTGCCAGCAGCAGTTTAGGGACAGGCCAAGAGACCCAGTACTTC. It is translated as CASSSLGTGQETQYF. Full variable domain (outside the CDR3, taken from reference TRBV5-8 and TRBJ2-5): EAGVTQSPTHLIKTRGQQATLRCSPISGHTSVYWYQQALGLGLQFLLWYDEGEERNRGNFPPRFSGRQFPNYSSELNVNALELEDSALYLCASSSLGTGQETQYFGPGTRLLVL.

This rearrangement joins TRBV27 to TRBJ1-4; D gene unclear. V dropped 2 bases and J dropped 7 bases, with 17 bases sitting between them. Germline-derived CDR1 and CDR2 are MNHEY and SMNVEV (reference sequence). This CDR3 has 16 residues. The CDR3 DNA sequence: TGTGCCAGCAGTTTAGAAGCGGGCGCGGAGGGTGAAAAACTGTTTTTT. It encodes CASSLEAGAEGEKLFF.

V is TRBV9 and J is TRBJ2-7; 7 positions match TRBD2. The germline gives CDR1 SGDLS, CDR2 YYNGEE. J lost 1 base, V lost 0 bases, and 7 bases had no gene match. The CDR3 length is 16 residues. The CDR3 loop is CASSVGGEGASYEQYF. Here the CDR3 DNA reads TGTGCCAGCAGCGTAGGTGGGGAGGGTGCGTCCTACGAGCAGTACTTC.

V is TRBV4-1 and J is TRBJ2-1, with 7 bases lining up with TRBD1. Germline CDR1 reads MGHRA; CDR2 reads YSYEKL. The CDR3 contains 15 residues. V gave up 1 base and J gave up 2 bases; unmatched junction bases: 2. CDR3 DNA sequence: TGCGCCAGCAGCCAAGGTCAGGGGGCCTACAATGAGCAGTTCTTC. Encoded protein: CASSQGQGAYNEQFF.

The J gene is TRBJ1-1, the V gene TRBV7-2; 7 bases align to TRBD1. V lost 1 base and J lost 1; bases outside the gene matches: 3. Germline V CDR1 and CDR2: SGHTA, FQGNSA. There are 15 residues in the CDR3. Written as DNA, the CDR3 is TGTGCCAGCAGCTTAGAAGGGGGCGGGAACACTGAAGCTTTCTTT. Translation: CASSLEGGGNTEAFF.

The chain uses TRBV7-9 and TRBJ2-3; D is ambiguous. The germline V and J ends were trimmed by 0 bases and 2 bases, with 3 bases remaining between them. The CDR3 spans 13 residues. The germline gives CDR1 SEHNR, CDR2 FQNEAQ (reference sequence). The CDR3 region is CASSLAITDTQYF. The CDR3, as DNA: TGTGCCAGCAGCTTAGCTATCACAGATACGCAGTATTTT.

This clone was seen only a few times. The chain recombines TRBV6-4 with TRBJ2-1, with TRBD1 identical over 7 bases. The CDR3 consists of 13 residues. The ends lost 2 bases at V and 5 bases at J; junction bases unmatched: 0. Germline loops: CDR1 MRHNA, CDR2 SNTAGT. The CDR3, as DNA: TGTGCCAGCAGTGACAGGGGGCACAATGAGCAGTTCTTC. Translated: CASSDRGHNEQFF.

The chain uses TRBV7-8 and TRBJ2-1; D possibly corresponds to TRBD1 (5 bases). The germline gives CDR1 SGHVS, CDR2 FQNEAQ. The V and J ends lost 0 bases and 8 bases respectively, with 14 bases between them. This CDR3 spans 15 amino acids. CDR3 amino acids: CASSLAVRVVDEQFF. The CDR3 coding sequence is TGTGCCAGCAGCTTAGCGGTCAGGGTGGTCGATGAGCAGTTCTTC.

The chain carries TRBV7-8 and TRBJ2-7, with 9 bases matching TRBD1. This CDR3 comprises 16 residues. CDR1 is SGHVS, CDR2 FQNEAQ, per germline. V lost 1 base to trimming and J lost 0 bases; unmatched junction nucleotides: 4. CDR3 coding DNA: TGTGCCAGCAGCTTAGGACAGGGGGGAAACTCCTACGAGCAGTACTTC. The encoded protein is CASSLGQGGNSYEQYF.

This clone was counted a single time. This sequence joins TRBV18 and TRBJ1-1; no definite D call. This CDR3 has 15 residues. Trimming stripped 2 bases from V and 3 bases from J, with 13 bases between. CDR1 is KGHSH, CDR2 LQKENI, per germline. DNA for the CDR3: TGTGCCAGCTCACCAGGTCGTCTTCGGTACACTGAAGCTTTCTTT. It codes for CASSPGRLRYTEAFF. Drawing the rest from reference TRBV18 and TRBJ1-1, the complete variable domain is NAGVMQNPRHLVRRRGQEARLRCSPMKGHSHVYWYRQLPEEGLKFMVYLQKENIIDESGMPKERFSAEFPKEGPSILRIQQVVRGDSAAYFCASSPGRLRYTEAFFGQGTRLTVV.

The chain combines TRBV9 with TRBJ2-1; TRBD1 matches 7 bases. The CDR3 extends over 15 amino acids. V gave up 3 bases and J gave up 6 bases; unmatched junction bases: 9. Germline V gene lookup returns CDR1 SGDLS and CDR2 YYNGEE. The CDR3 sequence is CASSGPQGVGNEQFF. CDR3 nucleotides: TGTGCCAGCAGCGGGCCCCAGGGGGTCGGCAATGAGCAGTTCTTC.

The CDR3 DNA follows: TGTGCCAGCAGTTACTCGTACAGGAAAGAGACCCAGTACTTC. This gives the protein CASSYSYRKETQYF. This chain connects TRBV6-5 to TRBJ2-5; the D gene is possibly TRBD1 (5 bases). Germline CDR1 reads MNHEY; CDR2 reads SVGAGI. The V end was cut by 0 bases, the J end by 3 bases, with 8 bases between. CDR3 size: 14 residues.

The chain is built from TRBV7-9 and TRBJ2-1; 10 bases match TRBD1. V was clipped by 2 bases and J by 5 bases; unmatched bases: 3. Germline V gives CDR1 SEHNR, CDR2 FQNEAQ (reference sequence). This CDR3 contains 15 residues. This CDR3 reads CASSLRTGGNNEQFF. CDR3 coding DNA: TGTGCCAGCAGCTTACGGACAGGGGGTAACAATGAGCAGTTCTTC.

This clone is deemed medium-sized. The chain carries TRBV4-3 and TRBJ1-1, with D possibly being TRBD1 (5 bases). This CDR3 is built from 16 residues. Germline V gene lookup returns CDR1 LGHNA and CDR2 YSLEER. The ends were cut back, 0 bases at V and 1 base at J, with 12 bases in the middle. CDR3 region: CASSQDGHTQNTEAFF. The CDR3 DNA sequence: TGCGCCAGCAGCCAAGATGGACATACCCAGAACACTGAAGCTTTCTTT.

The V call is TRBV13, the J call TRBJ2-7, with 9 nucleotides matching TRBD2. J lost 4 bases, V lost 1 base, and 8 bases had no gene match. The germline gives CDR1 PRHDT, CDR2 FYEKMQ (reference sequence). This CDR3 is built from 16 residues. CDR3 region: CASSLESAGGAYEQYF. The DNA of the CDR3 is TGTGCCAGCAGCTTAGAGTCGGCGGGGGGGGCATACGAGCAGTACTTC.

The chain employs TRBV11-2 and TRBJ2-5, with 9 bases identical to TRBD1. V gave up 4 bases and J gave up 4 bases; unmatched junction bases: 4. CDR1 is SGHAT and CDR2 is FQNNGV in the germline V gene. This CDR3 region has 14 residues. CDR3 DNA sequence: TGTGCCAGCAGCTCCGGACAGGGGCGAGAGACCCAGTACTTC. Translating gives CASSSGQGRETQYF.

The chain recombines TRBV4-3 with TRBJ1-2, with a possible D match to TRBD1 (6 bases). Germline V gene lookup returns CDR1 LGHNA and CDR2 YSLEER. The CDR3 is made up of 16 amino acids. V dropped 4 bases and J dropped 7 bases, with 22 bases sitting between them. Written as DNA, the CDR3 is TGCGCCAGCAGCCCAGGGGACAAGGGGAATAACCGTGGCTACACCTTC. As protein: CASSPGDKGNNRGYTF.